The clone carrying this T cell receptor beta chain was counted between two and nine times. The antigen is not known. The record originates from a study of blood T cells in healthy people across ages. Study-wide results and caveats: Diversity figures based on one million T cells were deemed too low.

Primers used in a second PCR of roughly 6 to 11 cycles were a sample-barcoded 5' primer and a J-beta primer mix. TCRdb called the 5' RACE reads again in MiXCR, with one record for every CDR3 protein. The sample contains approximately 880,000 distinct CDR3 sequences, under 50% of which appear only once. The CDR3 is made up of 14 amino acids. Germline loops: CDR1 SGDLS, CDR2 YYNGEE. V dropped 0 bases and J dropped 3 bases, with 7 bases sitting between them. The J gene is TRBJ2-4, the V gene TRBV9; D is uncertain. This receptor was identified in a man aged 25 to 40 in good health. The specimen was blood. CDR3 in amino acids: CASSVGSGKNIQYF. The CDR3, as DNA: TGTGCCAGCAGCGTAGGTTCGGGCAAAAACATTCAGTACTTC.